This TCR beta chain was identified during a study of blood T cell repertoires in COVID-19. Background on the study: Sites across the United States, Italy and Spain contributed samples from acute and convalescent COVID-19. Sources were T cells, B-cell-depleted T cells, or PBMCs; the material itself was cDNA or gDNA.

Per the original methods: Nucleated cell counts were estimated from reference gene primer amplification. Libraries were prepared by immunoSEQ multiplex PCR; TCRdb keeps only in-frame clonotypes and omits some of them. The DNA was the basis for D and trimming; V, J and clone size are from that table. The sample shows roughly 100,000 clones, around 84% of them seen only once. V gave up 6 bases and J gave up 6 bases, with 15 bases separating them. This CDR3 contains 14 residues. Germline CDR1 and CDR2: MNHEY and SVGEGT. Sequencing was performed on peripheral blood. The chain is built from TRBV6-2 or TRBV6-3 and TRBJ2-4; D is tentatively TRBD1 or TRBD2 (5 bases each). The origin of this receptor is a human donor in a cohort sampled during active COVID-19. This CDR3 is CASSPGLRRNIQYF. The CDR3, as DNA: TGTGCCAGCAGCCCGGGGCTAAGGAGAAACATTCAGTACTTC.